The 2 T cell receptor beta chains below were found in one sample sequenced in a study of molecular identifiers for immune sequencing clone quantification. One entry per CDR3 protein, called by TCRdb with MiXCR from the PCR reads. The sample has tens of thousands of distinct CDR3 sequences, approximately 25% seen once. Sequenced: naive CD8+ T cells from blood, with Jurkat cell RNA spiked in. Stated subset: FACS-sorted CD8+CD4-CCR7+CD45RA+ naive T cells. The receptors come from a human donor in good health. Some libraries in this study had Jurkat cell RNA spiked in.

This clonotype was observed at least ten times. The chain joins TRBV6-1 to TRBJ2-5; tentative D call: TRBD1 (6 bases). Between the trimmed V and J ends, which lost 2 bases and 0 bases, there was a span of 16 bases. This CDR3 comprises 17 residues. Germline assignment: CDR1 MNHNS and CDR2 SASEGT. Written as DNA, the CDR3 is TGTGCCAGCAGTGAAAGGACAGTTTTTCCGTACCAAGAGACCCAGTACTTC. It translates to CASSERTVFPYQETQYF.

This clonotype was counted only a few times. A much larger clonotype is one base distant, so this may be a read error. The genes are TRBV7-8 and TRBJ2-7; the match to TRBD1 covers 8 bases. From germline, CDR1 is SGHVS and CDR2 FQNEAQ. This CDR3 is built from 15 residues. Trimming cost V 5 bases and J 5 bases; bases outside gene matches: 11. CDR3 in amino acids: CASSPYGQGIHEQYF. CDR3 DNA sequence: TGTGCCAGCAGCCCTTACGGACAGGGCATCCACGAGCAGTACTTC.